One T cell receptor beta chain is described in this entry. An end of the junction does not agree with germline; a read error may underlie this. This entry comes from a study of T-cell memory formation after mild COVID-19. The CDR3 spans 14 residues. The V gene's germline CDR1 is SNHLY and CDR2 FYNNEI. TCRdb re-called the 5' RACE reads with MiXCR, one entry per CDR3 protein. The data contain about 350,000 distinct CDR3 sequences, more than 20% of them singletons. This sequence was found in a man younger than 30 who had mild COVID-19 (a few samples of this study predate the infection). Cell type and time point are not known. The chain employs TRBV2 and TRBJ2-2; no firm D call. Input material: PBMCs or a T cell subset sorted from them (not recorded which). CDR3 sequence (DNA): TGTGCCAGCAGTGATTTCACGAACACCTGGGAGCTGTTTTTT. Its translation: CASSDFTNTWELFF.